This T cell receptor beta chain was sequenced during a study of T cells after yellow fever vaccination. General observations from the study: Post-booster samples contained most primary-vaccination clones (nearly 98% CD4, less than 90% CD8).

The CDR3 consists of 15 residues. The germline V and J ends were trimmed by 3 bases and 8 bases, with 17 bases remaining between them. CDR1 is SEHNR and CDR2 is FQNEAQ in the germline V gene (reference sequence). Each CDR3 protein gets one entry after TCRdb re-called the 5' RACE reads with MiXCR. The data hold about 210,000 distinct CDR3 sequences, with around 6.7% observed a single time. Ten or more counts support this clonotype. What it binds is unknown. The sequence was collected from a man younger than 40 who received the YFV17D yellow fever vaccine. Sequenced material: CD4+ T cells sorted from PBMCs, taken on the day of the yellow fever booster vaccination. The J gene is TRBJ2-1, the V gene TRBV7-9; tentatively, D is TRBD2 (6 bases). The chain's CDR3 is CASSLFFAGGDEQFF. CDR3 coding DNA: TGTGCCAGCAGCTTGTTTTTCGCGGGCGGGGATGAGCAGTTCTTC.